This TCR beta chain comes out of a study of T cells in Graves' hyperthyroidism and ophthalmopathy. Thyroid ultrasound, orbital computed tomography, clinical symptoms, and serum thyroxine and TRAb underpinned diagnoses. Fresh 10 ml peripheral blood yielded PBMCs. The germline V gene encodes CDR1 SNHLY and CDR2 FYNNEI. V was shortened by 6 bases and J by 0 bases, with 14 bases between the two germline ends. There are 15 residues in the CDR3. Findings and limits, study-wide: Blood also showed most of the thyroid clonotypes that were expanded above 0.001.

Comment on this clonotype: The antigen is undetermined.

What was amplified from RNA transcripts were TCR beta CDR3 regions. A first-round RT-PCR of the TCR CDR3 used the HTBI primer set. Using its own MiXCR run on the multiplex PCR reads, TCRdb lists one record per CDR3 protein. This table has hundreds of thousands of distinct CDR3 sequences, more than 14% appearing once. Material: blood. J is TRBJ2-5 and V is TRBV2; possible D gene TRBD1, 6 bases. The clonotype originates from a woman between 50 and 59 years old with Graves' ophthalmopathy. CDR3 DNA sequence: TGTGCCAGCAGCCTGGCAGGGGAGTACCAAGAGACCCAGTACTTC. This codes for CASSLAGEYQETQYF. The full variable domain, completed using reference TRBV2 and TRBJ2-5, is EPEVTQTPSHQVTQMGQEVILRCVPISNHLYFYWYRQILGQKVEFLVSFYNNEISEKSEIFDDQFSVERPDGSNFTLKIRSTKLEDSAMYFCASSLAGEYQETQYFGPGTRLLVL.